One TCR beta chain is described in this entry. The antigen is unknown. At the Johns Hopkins FTIC core, DNA taken from cultured CD4+ T cells was sequenced by way of the Oncomine TCR Beta short-read assay. TCRdb itself ran the PCR reads through MiXCR, one entry per CDR3 protein. In the table there are thousands of distinct CDR3 sequences, around 25% of which are singletons. The source of the sample is a study of vaccination and CD4 T cells after COVID-19. Background on the study: As control conditions, cultures were given either a CEFX pool serving as positive control, an HIV-1 Nef pool, or no peptide at all.

The CDR3 totals 15 residues. Germline V gene lookup returns CDR1 SGHRS and CDR2 YFSETQ. The ends were cut back, 0 bases at V and 5 bases at J, with 14 bases in the middle. Treatment in this sample: roughly ten-day PBMC culture with coronavirus spike peptide pools or control peptides (ViraFEST assay). Collection of the unexposed donor's CD4+ T cells took place before the COVID-19 pandemic (2011-2018). Before TCRs were sequenced, ViraFEST expanded antigen-specific T cells with peptide pools. The researchers probed unexposed-donor CD4+ T cells with SARS-CoV-2 S/N and four cold-coronavirus spikes, cells permitting.

Material for sequencing was CD4+ T cells from blood, cultured in vitro. This sequence originates from a human donor in good health. The rearrangement uses TRBV5-1 and TRBJ2-5; TRBD1 is a possible D gene (8 bases). The CDR3 sequence: CASSLGQGRGETQYF. DNA for the CDR3: TGCGCCAGCAGCTTGGGACAGGGGAGGGGTGAGACCCAGTACTTC.